The 16 T cell receptor beta chains in this list originate from one sample, sequenced in a study of a mutant IDH1 vaccine in newly diagnosed glioma. Antigens of these TCRs are unknown. Profiling relied on immunoSEQ multiplex PCR, and the TCRdb table lists in-frame clones only, not all of them. The sample lists around 85,000 clones, about 82% seen once, with about 2.2% in the top ten. Time point described: week 23, last vaccination. In every dose of vaccine, 300 ug of mutant IDH1 20-mer peptide was given alongside topical imiquimod. The input for sequencing was PBMCs, taken from a glioma patient whose treatment included an IDH1 peptide vaccine. These receptors were obtained from a man between 25 and 39 years old with glioma. Some clones in this sample may be carry-over from other donors' samples.

The rearrangement joins TRBV11-2 to TRBJ1-4, with a tentative D call TRBD1 (5 bases). Trimming left V 1 base short and J 6 bases short, with 9 bases between. Germline CDR1 is SGHAT and CDR2 is FQNNGV. The CDR3 runs 14 residues. In nucleotides, the CDR3 is TGTGCCAGCAGCTTAGTGGGGCCTTATGAAAAACTGTTTTTT. Protein: CASSLVGPYEKLFF.

This clone is a singleton in its sample. CDR3 sequence (DNA): TGTGCCAGCAGGGATGGATCTACAAGGAAGACCCAGTACTTC. Amino acid sequence: CASRDGSTRKTQYF. The rearrangement joins TRBV28 to TRBJ2-5; D gene ambiguous. The CDR3 runs 14 residues. The germline CDR1 and CDR2 sequences are MDHEN and SYDVKM. V lost 6 bases and J 6 bases, leaving 17 bases between the germline ends.

This chain joins TRBV2 and TRBJ1-6; TRBD1 matches at 7 bases. The length of the CDR3 is 13 residues. V shed 6 bases and J 8 bases; nucleotides not matched to a gene: 4. Per the germline V gene, CDR1 is SNHLY and CDR2 is FYNNEI. Here the CDR3 DNA reads TGTGCCAGCAGAGGGACAGCTTATTCACCCCTCCACTTT. Protein sequence: CASRGTAYSPLHF.

V gene TRBV19 combines with J gene TRBJ1-5, with 9 bases aligning to TRBD1. The CDR3 extends over 15 amino acids. Germline V gene sequence: CDR1 LNHDA, CDR2 SQIVND (reference sequence). Trimming took 3 bases from V and 5 from J; bases not matched to a gene: 5. This chain's CDR3 is CASSIKTGGHQPQHF. DNA of the CDR3: TGTGCCAGTAGTATCAAGACAGGGGGGCATCAGCCCCAGCATTTT.

As regards this clone: Other nucleotide sequences from this sample produce the same CDR3. This chain uses TRBV30 with TRBJ2-5, with a tentative D call TRBD1 (6 bases). Trimming removed 0 bases from V and 4 bases from J, with 9 bases in between. The germline V gene encodes CDR1 GTSNPN and CDR2 SVGIG (reference sequence). This CDR3 is 13 amino acids long. This CDR3 reads CAWSVQGPETQYF. The CDR3 nucleotides read TGTGCCTGGAGTGTACAGGGTCCAGAGACCCAGTACTTC. The variable domain in full, with the rest retrieved from reference TRBV30 and TRBJ2-5, is SQTIHQWPATLVQPVGSPLSLECTVEGTSNPNLYWYRQAAGRGLQLLFYSVGIGQISSEVPQNLSASRPQDRQFILSSKKLLLSDSGFYLCAWSVQGPETQYFGPGTRLLVL.

The sample holds one count of this clone. The V call is TRBV6-6, the J call TRBJ1-2; TRBD1 is a possible D gene (6 bases). Trimming left V 7 bases short and J 7 bases short, with 19 bases between. From germline, CDR1 is MNHNY and CDR2 SVGAGI (reference sequence). There are 14 residues in the CDR3. The CDR3: CASNSIGGATGYTF. The DNA for the CDR3 is TGTGCCAGCAACTCAATAGGGGGGGCTACTGGCTACACCTTC.

V usage is TRBV7-2 and J usage is TRBJ1-4; TRBD1 is a possible D gene (6 bases). Per the germline V gene, CDR1 is SGHTA and CDR2 is FQGNSA. The V and J ends lost 5 bases and 2 bases respectively, with 12 bases between them. There are 15 residues in the CDR3. In nucleotides, the CDR3 is TGTGCCAGCAGCCCCTGGGGGGGCACTAATGAAAAACTGTTTTTT. This sequence encodes CASSPWGGTNEKLFF.

The chain carries TRBV7-9 and TRBJ2-5; the match to TRBD1 covers 9 bases. Germline trimming cut 1 base from V and 5 bases from J; bases unmatched to any gene: 8. The V gene's germline CDR1 is SEHNR and CDR2 FQNEAQ (reference sequence). CDR3 size: 16 residues. CDR3 in DNA: TGTGCCAGCAGCTTAGGGACAGGGGTTCTCTGGGAGACCCAGTACTTC. Its translation is CASSLGTGVLWETQYF.

The chain is built from TRBV5-1 and TRBJ1-1, with D possibly matching TRBD1 (5 bases). V dropped 0 bases and J dropped 7 bases, with 10 bases sitting between them. The CDR3 has 13 residues. CDR1 is SGHRS, CDR2 YFSETQ, per germline. CDR3 nucleotide sequence: TGCGCCAGCAGCTTGGCGGGGGGAGATGAAGCTTTCTTT. Protein: CASSLAGGDEAFF.

Regarding this clone: At one end the junction does not follow the germline gene, possibly because of a read error. V is TRBV7-8 and J is TRBJ1-4, with D perhaps TRBD1 (6 bases). This CDR3 has 14 amino acids. Germline loops: CDR1 SGHVS, CDR2 FQNEAQ. In DNA form, the CDR3 reads TGTGCCAGCAGCCAGGGGCGCGGCAGTGAAGAACTGTTTTTT. Translation gives CASSQGRGSEELFF.

The CDR3 DNA follows: TGCGCCAGCAGCCCGCGGGAAATAACCCGTCTCGGAGCTTTCTTT. Translating gives CASSPREITRLGAFF. The chain joins TRBV4-3 to TRBJ1-1; unclear D gene. CDR1 and CDR2 from the germline V gene are LGHNA and YSLEER. The ends were cut back, 4 bases at V and 10 bases at J, with 22 bases in the middle. This CDR3 comprises 15 residues.

The chain links TRBV27 to TRBJ1-1, with 9 positions matching TRBD1. CDR3 size: 14 residues. With 6 bases clipped from V and 5 bases from J, the junction kept 7 bases outside the gene matches. Germline assignment: CDR1 MNHEY and CDR2 SMNVEV (reference sequence). The CDR3 nucleotides are TGTGCCAGCAGAACTACAGGGGGCGGGACTGAAGCTTTCTTT. This codes for CASRTTGGGTEAFF.

The V call is TRBV28, the J call TRBJ2-7; 7 bases map to TRBD2. The CDR3 runs 13 residues. With V trimmed by 11 bases and J by 3 bases, 10 bases remained unmatched. Germline CDR1 and CDR2: MDHEN and SYDVKM. The CDR3 coding sequence is TGTGCCCACTCGCCGGGGGGTAACTACGAGCAGTACTTC. Its protein product is CAHSPGGNYEQYF.

The V and J genes are TRBV7-9 and TRBJ2-5, with TRBD1 as a possible D gene (7 bases). Looked up from germline, CDR1 is SEHNR and CDR2 is FQNEAQ (reference sequence). Trimming removed 5 bases from V and 3 bases from J, with 22 bases in between. CDR3 length equals 17 residues. In nucleotides, the CDR3 is TGTGCCAGCAGCCCGCCCCCTCGGCGGGACAGCGAAGAGACCCAGTACTTC. It is translated as CASSPPPRRDSEETQYF.

This chain links TRBV6-5 with TRBJ2-7; TRBD2 matches 13 bases. CDR1 is MNHEY, CDR2 SVGAGI, per germline. V shed 5 bases and J 5 bases; nucleotides not matched to a gene: 6. This CDR3 has 15 amino acids. CDR3 amino acids: CASSVRLAGGDEQYF. CDR3 DNA sequence: TGTGCCAGCAGTGTGAGACTAGCGGGGGGTGACGAGCAGTACTTC.

The rearrangement uses TRBV9 and TRBJ1-3, with 10 nucleotides matching TRBD1. Germline CDR1 is SGDLS and CDR2 is YYNGEE. The CDR3 length is 15 residues. Unmatched junction bases numbered 2, after V lost 3 bases and J lost 2 bases. The CDR3 DNA reads TGTGCCAGCAGCGGAGGGACAGGGGCTGGAAACACCATATATTTT. Amino acids: CASSGGTGAGNTIYF.